This T cell receptor (beta chain) was documented in a study of blood T cells in healthy people across ages. General observations from the study: For the donors, CMV status was unknown and possibly confounded expanded clonotype changes. TCR beta diversity tracked closely with naive T cell percentage.

CDR3 length: 13 amino acids. Trimming shortened V by 0 bases and J by 4 bases, and 7 bases separated the two germline ends. Germline CDR1 and CDR2: SGDLS and YYNGEE. All donors came from Russia, were Caucasian and healthy, and spanned ages about 6 to 100. Next came a second PCR, run for about 7 to 12 cycles, which used a sample-barcoded 5' primer along with a J-beta primer mix. Each cDNA molecule was tagged by a template-switch adaptor with 12 random nucleotides. TCRdb independently ran MiXCR on the 5' RACE reads; one entry per CDR3 protein. The sample carries fewer than 2,000,000 distinct CDR3 sequences, roughly 32% recorded once. Note on this clonotype: What it binds is unknown.

This clonotype originated in a young woman in good health. Input material: blood. The chain carries TRBV9 and TRBJ1-1; D uncertain. The CDR3 coding sequence is TGTGCCAGCAGCGTAGATGTAGGCACTGAAGCTTTCTTT. Translating it yields CASSVDVGTEAFF.